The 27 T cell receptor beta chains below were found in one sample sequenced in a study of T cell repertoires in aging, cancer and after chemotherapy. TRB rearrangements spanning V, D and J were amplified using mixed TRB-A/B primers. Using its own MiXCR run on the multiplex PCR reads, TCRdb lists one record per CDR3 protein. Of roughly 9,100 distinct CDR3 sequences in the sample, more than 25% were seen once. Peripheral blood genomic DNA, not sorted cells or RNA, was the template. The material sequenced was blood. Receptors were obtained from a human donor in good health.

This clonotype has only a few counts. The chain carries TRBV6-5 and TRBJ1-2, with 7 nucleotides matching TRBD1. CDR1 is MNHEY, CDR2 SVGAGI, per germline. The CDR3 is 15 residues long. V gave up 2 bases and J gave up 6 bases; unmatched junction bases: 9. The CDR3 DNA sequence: TGTGCCAGCAGTTACATTTTAGGGGGCGCCGATGGCTACACCTTC. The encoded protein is CASSYILGGADGYTF.

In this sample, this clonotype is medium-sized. The CDR3, as DNA: TGTGCCAGCAGTTCCTCCTACGAGCAGTACTTC. This encodes CASSSSYEQYF. The J gene is TRBJ2-7, the V gene TRBV27; D is undetermined. V was trimmed by 4 bases and J by 0 bases, leaving 1 base between them. This CDR3 is 11 amino acids long. Germline V gives CDR1 MNHEY, CDR2 SMNVEV (reference sequence).

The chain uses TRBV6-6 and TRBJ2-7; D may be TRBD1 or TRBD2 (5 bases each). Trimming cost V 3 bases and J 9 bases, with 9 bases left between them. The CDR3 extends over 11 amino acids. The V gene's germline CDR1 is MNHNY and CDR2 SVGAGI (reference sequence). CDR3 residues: CASSYGGGQYF. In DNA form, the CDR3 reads TGTGCCAGCAGTTATGGGGGTGGGCAGTACTTC.

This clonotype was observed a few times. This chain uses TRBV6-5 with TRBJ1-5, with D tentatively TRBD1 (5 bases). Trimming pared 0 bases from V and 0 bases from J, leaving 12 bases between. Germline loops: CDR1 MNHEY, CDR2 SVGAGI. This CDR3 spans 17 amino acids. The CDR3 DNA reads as TGTGCCAGCAGTTACTCAAAGGGGACCGATAGCAATCAGCCCCAGCATTTT. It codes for CASSYSKGTDSNQPQHF.

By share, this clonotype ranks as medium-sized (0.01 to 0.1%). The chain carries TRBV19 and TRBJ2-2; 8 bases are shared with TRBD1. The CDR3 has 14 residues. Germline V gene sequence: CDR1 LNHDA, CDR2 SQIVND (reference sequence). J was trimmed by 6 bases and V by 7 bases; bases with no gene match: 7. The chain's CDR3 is CASMIQGAPGELFF. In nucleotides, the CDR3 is TGTGCCAGTATGATCCAGGGGGCGCCCGGGGAGCTGTTTTTT.

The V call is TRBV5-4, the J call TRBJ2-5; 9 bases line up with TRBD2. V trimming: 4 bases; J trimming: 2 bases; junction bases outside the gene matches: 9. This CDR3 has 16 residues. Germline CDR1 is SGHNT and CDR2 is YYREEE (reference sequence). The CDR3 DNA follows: TGTGCCAGCAGCCCGGCTGGGCGGGAGGGTCAAGAGACCCAGTACTTC. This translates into CASSPAGREGQETQYF.

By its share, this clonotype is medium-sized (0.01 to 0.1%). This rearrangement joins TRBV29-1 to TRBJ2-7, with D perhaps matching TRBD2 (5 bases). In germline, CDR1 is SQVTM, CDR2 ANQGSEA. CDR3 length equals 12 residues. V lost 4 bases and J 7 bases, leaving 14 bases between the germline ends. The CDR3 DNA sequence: TGCAGCGTTGGCGAGGGTACCAGGGAGCAGTACTTC. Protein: CSVGEGTREQYF.

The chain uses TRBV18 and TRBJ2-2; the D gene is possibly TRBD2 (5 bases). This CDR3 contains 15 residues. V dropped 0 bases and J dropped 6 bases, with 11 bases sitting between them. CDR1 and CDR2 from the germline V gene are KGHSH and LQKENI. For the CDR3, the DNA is TGTGCCAGCTCACCACCGGGGAGCCCTGCCGGGGAGCTGTTTTTT. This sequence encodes CASSPPGSPAGELFF.

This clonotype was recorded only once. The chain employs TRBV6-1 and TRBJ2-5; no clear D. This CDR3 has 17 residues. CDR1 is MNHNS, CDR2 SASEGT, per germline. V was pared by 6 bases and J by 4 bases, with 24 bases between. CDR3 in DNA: TGTGCCAGCAGAAGAAAGGCCCAAACAACTTACAGAGAGACCCAGTACTTC. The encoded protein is CASRRKAQTTYRETQYF.

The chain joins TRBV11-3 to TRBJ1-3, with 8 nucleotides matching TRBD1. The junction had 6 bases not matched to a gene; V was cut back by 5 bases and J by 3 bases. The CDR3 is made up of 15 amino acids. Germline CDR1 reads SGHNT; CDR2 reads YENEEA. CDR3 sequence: CASSPRDRFGNTIYF. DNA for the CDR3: TGTGCCAGCAGCCCAAGGGACAGGTTTGGAAACACCATATATTTT.

The DNA for the CDR3 is TGTGCCAGCTCATATCAGGGACAGGATGGCTACACCTTC. This codes for CASSYQGQDGYTF. The chain combines TRBV18 with TRBJ1-2; 8 bases fit TRBD1. Germline CDR1 and CDR2: KGHSH and LQKENI. Trimming removed 5 bases from V and 6 bases from J; junction bases left unmatched: 5. The length of the CDR3 is 13 residues.

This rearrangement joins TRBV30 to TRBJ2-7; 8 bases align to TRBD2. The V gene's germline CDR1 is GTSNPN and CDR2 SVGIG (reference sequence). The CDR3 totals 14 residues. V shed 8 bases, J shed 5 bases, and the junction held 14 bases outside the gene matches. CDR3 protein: CASSTAYGGDEQYF. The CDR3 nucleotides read TGTGCCAGTAGTACTGCCTACGGGGGGGACGAGCAGTACTTC.

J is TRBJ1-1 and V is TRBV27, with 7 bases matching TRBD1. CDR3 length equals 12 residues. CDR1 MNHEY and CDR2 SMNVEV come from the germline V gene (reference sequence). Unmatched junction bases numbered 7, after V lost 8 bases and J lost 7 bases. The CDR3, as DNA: TGTGCCAGCTCAATTGCAGGGGGTGAAGCTTTCTTT. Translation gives CASSIAGGEAFF.

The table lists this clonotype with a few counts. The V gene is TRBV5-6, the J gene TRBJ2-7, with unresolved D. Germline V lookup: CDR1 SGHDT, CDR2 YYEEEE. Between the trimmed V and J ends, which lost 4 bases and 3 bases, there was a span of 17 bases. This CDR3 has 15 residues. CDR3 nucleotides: TGTGCCAGCAGCCGCCGGGTCGTACCGAACTACGAGCAGTACTTC. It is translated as CASSRRVVPNYEQYF.

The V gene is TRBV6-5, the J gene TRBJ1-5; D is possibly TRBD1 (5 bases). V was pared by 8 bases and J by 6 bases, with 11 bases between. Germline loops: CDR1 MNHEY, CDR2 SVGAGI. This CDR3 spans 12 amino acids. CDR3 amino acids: CASRSGSQPQHF. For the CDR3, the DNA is TGTGCCAGCCGGTCAGGGTCTCAGCCCCAGCATTTT.

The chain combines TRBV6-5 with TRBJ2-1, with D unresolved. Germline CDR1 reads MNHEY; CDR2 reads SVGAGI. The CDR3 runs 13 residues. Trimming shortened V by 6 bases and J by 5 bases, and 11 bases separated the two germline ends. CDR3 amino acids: CASRMDQHNEQFF. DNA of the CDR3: TGTGCCAGCAGAATGGACCAGCACAATGAGCAGTTCTTC.

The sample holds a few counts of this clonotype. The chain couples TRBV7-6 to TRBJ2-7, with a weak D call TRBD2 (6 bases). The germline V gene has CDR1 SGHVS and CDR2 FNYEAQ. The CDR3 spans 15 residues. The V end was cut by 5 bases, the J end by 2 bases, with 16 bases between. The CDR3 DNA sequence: TGTGCCAGCAGCCCCCTCGGTAGCGGTGCCTACGAGCAGTACTTC. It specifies CASSPLGSGAYEQYF.

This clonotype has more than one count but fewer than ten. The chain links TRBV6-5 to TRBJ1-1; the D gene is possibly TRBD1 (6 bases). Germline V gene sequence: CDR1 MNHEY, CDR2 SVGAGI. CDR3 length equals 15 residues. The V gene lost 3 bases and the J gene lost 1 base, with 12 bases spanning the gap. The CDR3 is CASSYTPGQNTEAFF. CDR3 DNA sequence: TGTGCCAGCAGTTATACTCCGGGACAGAACACTGAAGCTTTCTTT.

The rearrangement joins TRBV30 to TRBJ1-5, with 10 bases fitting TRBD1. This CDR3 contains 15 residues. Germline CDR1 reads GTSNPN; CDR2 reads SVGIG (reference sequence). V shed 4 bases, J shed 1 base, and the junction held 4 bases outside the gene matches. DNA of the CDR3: TGTGCCTGGAAAGGGACAGGGGTAAGCAATCAGCCCCAGCATTTT. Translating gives CAWKGTGVSNQPQHF. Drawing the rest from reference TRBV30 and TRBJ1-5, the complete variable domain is SQTIHQWPATLVQPVGSPLSLECTVEGTSNPNLYWYRQAAGRGLQLLFYSVGIGQISSEVPQNLSASRPQDRQFILSSKKLLLSDSGFYLCAWKGTGVSNQPQHFGDGTRLSIL.

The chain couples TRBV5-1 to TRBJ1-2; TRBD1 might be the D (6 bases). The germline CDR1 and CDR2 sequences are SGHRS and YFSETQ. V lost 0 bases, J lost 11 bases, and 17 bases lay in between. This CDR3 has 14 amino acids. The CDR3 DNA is TGCGCCAGCAGCTTGGCAGGGGCTCTCATGGCTTACACCTTC. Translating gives CASSLAGALMAYTF.

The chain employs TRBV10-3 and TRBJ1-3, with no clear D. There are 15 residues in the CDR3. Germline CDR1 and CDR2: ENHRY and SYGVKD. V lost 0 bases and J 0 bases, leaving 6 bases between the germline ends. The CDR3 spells CAISESAGSGNTIYF. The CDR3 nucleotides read TGTGCCATCAGTGAGTCTGCAGGCTCTGGAAACACCATATATTTT.

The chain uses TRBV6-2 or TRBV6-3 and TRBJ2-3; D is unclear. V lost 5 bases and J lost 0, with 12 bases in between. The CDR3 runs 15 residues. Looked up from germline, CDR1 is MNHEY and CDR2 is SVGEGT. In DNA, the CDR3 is TGTGCCAGCAGTGTGGTTCAGGTTAGCACAGATACGCAGTATTTT. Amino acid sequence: CASSVVQVSTDTQYF.

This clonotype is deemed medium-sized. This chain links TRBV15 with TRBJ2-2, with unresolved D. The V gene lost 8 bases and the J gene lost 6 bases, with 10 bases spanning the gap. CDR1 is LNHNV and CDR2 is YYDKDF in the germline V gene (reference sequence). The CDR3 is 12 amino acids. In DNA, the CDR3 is TGTGCCACCCGATCCGGTGCCGGGGAGCTGTTTTTT. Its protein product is CATRSGAGELFF.

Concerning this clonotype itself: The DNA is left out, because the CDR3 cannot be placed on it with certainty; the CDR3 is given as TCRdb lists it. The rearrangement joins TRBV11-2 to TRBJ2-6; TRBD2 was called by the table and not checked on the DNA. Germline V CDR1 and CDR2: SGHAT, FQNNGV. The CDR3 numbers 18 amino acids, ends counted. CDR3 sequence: CASSSPPGWGSGANVLTF.

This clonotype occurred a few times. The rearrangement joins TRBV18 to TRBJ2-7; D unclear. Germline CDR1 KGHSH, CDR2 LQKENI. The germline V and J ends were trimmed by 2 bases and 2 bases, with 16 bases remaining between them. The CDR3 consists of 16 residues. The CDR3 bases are TGTGCCAGCTCACCAAGTGGTCCTGGGTCGACCTACGAGCAGTACTTC. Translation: CASSPSGPGSTYEQYF. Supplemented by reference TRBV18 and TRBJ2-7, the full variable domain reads NAGVMQNPRHLVRRRGQEARLRCSPMKGHSHVYWYRQLPEEGLKFMVYLQKENIIDESGMPKERFSAEFPKEGPSILRIQQVVRGDSAAYFCASSPSGPGSTYEQYFGPGTRLTVT.

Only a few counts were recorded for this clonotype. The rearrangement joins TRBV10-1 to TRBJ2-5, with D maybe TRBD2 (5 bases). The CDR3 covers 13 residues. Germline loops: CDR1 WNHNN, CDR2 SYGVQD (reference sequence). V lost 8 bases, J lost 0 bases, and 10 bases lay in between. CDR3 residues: CASLGLYQETQYF. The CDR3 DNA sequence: TGCGCCAGCCTCGGACTTTACCAAGAGACCCAGTACTTC.

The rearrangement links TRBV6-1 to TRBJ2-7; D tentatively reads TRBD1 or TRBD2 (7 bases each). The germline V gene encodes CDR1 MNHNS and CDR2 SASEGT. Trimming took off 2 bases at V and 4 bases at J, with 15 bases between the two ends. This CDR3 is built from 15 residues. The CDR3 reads CASSEWGRGGYEQYF. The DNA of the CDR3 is TGTGCCAGCAGTGAATGGGGCAGGGGGGGGTACGAGCAGTACTTC.